This TCR beta chain was sequenced in a study of blood T cell repertoires in COVID-19 (TCRdb year 2020). A note on the overall study: Collaborator samples came from the United States, Italy and Spain and covered acute and convalescent phases of COVID-19. The material from the prospective study consisted of cDNA or gDNA derived from T cells, B-cell-depleted T cells, or PBMCs. Deeply sampled blood TCRbeta repertoires from subjects exposed to, actively infected with, or recovered from COVID-19 were included in the dataset. The repertoires were released in a freely available public database intended as a resource for research on the immune response to SARS-CoV-2. Samples came from the ongoing ImmuneRACE study (first 160 participants) plus 1,254 subjects from 6 global collaborators. The sample metadata nearly always contained a de-identified subject ID, COVID-19 status, age in years and sex. Where available, HLA class I and class II types were obtained from metadata supplied by the sample provider rather than from assay-based typing.

The immunoSEQ Assay, a bias-controlled multiplex PCR, was used to amplify TCRbeta CDR3 regions from genomic DNA. In the original analysis: Nucleated cell counts per sample were estimated from amplification of reference gene primers within the assay. Sequence reads were collapsed and filtered to measure the absolute abundance of every unique TCRbeta CDR3 rearrangement. For each sample, productive Simpson clonality was calculated as the square root of Simpson's diversity index over productive rearrangements. Held by TCRdb, this immuneACCESS table contains in-frame sequences only and omits some clones. Under half of the omission traces to an unresolved V gene where checked; the cause of the rest is unknown. From that table come the V and J calls and clone size; the DNA was used to work out D and trimming. Here the sample has 150,000 to 200,000 clones; more than 75% occur a single time. The ten largest make up around 6% of the sample.

Collaborating institutions collected whole blood in K2EDTA tubes following their own protocols. For TCRbeta analysis, collaborator samples were shipped as frozen whole blood, as isolated PBMCs, or as DNA extracted from either sample type. Based on the germline V gene, the CDR1 and CDR2 sequences are SGHVS and FQNEAQ. Between the V and J ends, shortened by 5 bases and 0 bases respectively, the junction contains 8 bases. The CDR3 has 14 amino acids, counting the end cysteine and phenylalanine. CDR3 DNA is the only sequence kept; it has 42 bases, read in frame from the first base. Findings and caveats that apply to the study as a whole: How much clinical and demographic metadata was included differed by source and by participant, and the metadata was provided uncurated.

Details on this clone: Its antigen specificity is not known. No much larger clone is present one base from it, and per-base qualities are unavailable.

The chain uses TRBV7-8 and TRBJ1-3; no D gene call is confident. Sequenced material: peripheral blood. This TCR was sampled from a man aged 35-49 years with active or convalescent COVID-19. The sequenced DNA is TGTGCCAGCAGCCTGACTTTCTCTGGAAACACCATATATTTT. Translated, this is CASSLTFSGNTIYF.